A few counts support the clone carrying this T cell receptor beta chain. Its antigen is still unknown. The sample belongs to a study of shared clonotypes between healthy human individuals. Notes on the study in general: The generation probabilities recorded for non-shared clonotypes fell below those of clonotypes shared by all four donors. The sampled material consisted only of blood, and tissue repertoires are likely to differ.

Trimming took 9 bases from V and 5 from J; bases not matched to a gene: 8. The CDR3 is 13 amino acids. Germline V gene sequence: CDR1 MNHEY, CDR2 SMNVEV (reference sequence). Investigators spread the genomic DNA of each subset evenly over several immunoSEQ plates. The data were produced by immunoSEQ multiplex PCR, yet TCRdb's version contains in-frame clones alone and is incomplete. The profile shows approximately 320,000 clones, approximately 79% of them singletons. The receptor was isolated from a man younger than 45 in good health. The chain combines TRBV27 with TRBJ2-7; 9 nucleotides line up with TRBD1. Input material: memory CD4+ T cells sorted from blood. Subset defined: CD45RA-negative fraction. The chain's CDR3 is CASAGQGTHEQYF. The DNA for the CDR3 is TGTGCCAGTGCGGGACAGGGTACCCACGAGCAGTACTTC.